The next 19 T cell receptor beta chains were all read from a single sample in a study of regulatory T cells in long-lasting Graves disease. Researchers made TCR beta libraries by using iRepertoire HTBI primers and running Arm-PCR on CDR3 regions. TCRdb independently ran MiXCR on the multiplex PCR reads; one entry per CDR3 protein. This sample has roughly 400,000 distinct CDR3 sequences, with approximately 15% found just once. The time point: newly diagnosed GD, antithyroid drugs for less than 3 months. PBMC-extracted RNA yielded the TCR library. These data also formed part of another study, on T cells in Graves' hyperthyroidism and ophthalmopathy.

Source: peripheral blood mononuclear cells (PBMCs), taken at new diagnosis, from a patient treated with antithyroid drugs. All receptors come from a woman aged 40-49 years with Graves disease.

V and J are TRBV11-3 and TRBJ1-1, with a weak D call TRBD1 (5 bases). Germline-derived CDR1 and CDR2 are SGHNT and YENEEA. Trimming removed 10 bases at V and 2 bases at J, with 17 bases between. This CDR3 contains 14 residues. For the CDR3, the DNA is TGTGCCACTCTACGTAGAGGGGTTAACACTGAAGCTTTCTTT. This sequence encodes CATLRRGVNTEAFF.

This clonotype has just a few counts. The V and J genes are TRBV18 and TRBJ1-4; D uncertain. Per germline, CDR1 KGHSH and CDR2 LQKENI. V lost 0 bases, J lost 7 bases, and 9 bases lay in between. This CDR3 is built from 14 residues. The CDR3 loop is CASSPPGFSEKLFF. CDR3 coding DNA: TGTGCCAGCTCACCACCGGGATTCAGTGAAAAACTGTTTTTT.

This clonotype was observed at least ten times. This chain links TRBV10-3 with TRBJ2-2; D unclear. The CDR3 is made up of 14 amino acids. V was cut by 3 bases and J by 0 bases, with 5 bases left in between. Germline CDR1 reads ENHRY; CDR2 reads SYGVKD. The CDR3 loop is CAISDYSNTGELFF. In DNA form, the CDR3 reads TGTGCCATCAGTGACTACTCGAACACCGGGGAGCTGTTTTTT.

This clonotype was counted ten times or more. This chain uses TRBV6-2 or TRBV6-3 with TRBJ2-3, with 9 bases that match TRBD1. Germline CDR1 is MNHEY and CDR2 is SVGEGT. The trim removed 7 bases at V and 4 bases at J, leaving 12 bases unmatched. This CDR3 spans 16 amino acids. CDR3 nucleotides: TGTGCCAGCACCCCCCGGGACAGGGCTCCTCCAGATACGCAGTATTTT. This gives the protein CASTPRDRAPPDTQYF.

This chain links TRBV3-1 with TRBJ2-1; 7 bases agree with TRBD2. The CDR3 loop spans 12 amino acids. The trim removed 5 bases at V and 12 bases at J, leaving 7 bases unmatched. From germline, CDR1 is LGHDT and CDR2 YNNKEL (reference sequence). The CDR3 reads CASSNGLVGQFF. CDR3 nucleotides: TGTGCCAGCAGCAACGGACTAGTTGGGCAGTTCTTC.

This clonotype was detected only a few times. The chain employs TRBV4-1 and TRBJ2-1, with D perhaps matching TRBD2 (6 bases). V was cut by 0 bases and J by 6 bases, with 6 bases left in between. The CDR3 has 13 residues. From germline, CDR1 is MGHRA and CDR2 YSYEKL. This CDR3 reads CASSQEGGNEQFF. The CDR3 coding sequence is TGCGCCAGCAGCCAAGAGGGAGGCAATGAGCAGTTCTTC.

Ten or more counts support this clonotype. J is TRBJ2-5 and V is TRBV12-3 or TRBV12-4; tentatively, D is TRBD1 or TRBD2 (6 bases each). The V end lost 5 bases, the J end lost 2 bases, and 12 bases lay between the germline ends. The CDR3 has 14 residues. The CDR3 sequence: CASSLEGGQETQYF. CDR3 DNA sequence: TGTGCCAGCAGTCTGGAGGGGGGACAAGAGACCCAGTACTTC.

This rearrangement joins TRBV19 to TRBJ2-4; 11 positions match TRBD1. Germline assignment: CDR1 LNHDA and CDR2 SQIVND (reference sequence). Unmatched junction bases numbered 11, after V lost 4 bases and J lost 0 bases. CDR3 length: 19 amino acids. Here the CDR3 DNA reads TGTGCCAGTAGTAGGCTGGGGGACAGGGGGTATGTAGCCAAAAACATTCAGTACTTC. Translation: CASSRLGDRGYVAKNIQYF.

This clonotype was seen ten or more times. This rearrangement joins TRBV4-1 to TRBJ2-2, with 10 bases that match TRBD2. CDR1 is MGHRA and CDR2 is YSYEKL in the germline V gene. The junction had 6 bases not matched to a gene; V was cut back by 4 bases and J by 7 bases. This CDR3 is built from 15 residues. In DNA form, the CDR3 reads TGCGCCAGCAGCCCGCTAGCGGGAGTGATCGGGGAGCTGTTTTTT. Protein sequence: CASSPLAGVIGELFF.

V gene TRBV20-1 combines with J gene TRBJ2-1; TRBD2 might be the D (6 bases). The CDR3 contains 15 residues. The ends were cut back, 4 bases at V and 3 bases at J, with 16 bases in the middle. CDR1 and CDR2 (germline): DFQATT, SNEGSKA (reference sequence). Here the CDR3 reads CSANKGTSYYNEQFF. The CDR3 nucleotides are TGCAGTGCTAATAAAGGGACTTCTTACTACAATGAGCAGTTCTTC.

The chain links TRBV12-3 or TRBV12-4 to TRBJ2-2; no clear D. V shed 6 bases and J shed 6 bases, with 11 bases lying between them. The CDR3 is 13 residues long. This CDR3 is CASSPIKAGELFF. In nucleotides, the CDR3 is TGTGCCAGCAGCCCGATTAAAGCCGGGGAGCTGTTTTTT.

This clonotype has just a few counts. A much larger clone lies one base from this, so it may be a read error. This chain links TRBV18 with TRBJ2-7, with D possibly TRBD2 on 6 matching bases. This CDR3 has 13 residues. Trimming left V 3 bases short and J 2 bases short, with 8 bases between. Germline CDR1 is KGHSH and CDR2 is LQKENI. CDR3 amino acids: CASSPAGTYEQYF. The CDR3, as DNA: TGTGCCAGCTCACCGGCGGGAACCTACGAGCAGTACTTC.

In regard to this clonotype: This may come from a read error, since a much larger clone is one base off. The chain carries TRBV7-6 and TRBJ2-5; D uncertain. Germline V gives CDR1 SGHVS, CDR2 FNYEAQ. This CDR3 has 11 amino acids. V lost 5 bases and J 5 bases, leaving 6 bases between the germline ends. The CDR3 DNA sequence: TGTGCCAGCAGCAAAGGGGAGACCCAGTACTTC. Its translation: CASSKGETQYF.

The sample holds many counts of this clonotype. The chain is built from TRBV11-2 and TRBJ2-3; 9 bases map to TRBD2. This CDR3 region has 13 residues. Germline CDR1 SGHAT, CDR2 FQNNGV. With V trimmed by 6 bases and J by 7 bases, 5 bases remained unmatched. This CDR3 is CASRISGRNTQYF. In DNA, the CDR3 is TGTGCCAGCAGGATTAGCGGGAGAAATACGCAGTATTTT.

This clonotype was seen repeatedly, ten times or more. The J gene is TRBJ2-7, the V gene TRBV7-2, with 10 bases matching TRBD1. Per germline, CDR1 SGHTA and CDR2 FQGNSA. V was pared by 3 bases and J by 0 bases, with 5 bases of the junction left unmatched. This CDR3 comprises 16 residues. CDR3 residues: CASSFGTGVGSYEQYF. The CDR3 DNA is TGTGCCAGCAGCTTCGGGACAGGGGTCGGCTCCTACGAGCAGTACTTC. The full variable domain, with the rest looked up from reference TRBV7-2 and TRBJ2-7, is GAGVSQSPSNKVTEKGKDVELRCDPISGHTALYWYRQSLGQGLEFLIYFQGNSAPDKSGLPSDRFSAERTGGSVSTLTIQRTQQEDSAVYLCASSFGTGVGSYEQYFGPGTRLTVT.

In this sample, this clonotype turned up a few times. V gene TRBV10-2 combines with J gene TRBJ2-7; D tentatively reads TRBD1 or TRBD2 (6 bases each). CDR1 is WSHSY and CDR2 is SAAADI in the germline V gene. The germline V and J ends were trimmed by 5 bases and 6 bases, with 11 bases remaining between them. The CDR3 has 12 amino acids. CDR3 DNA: TGCGCCAGCAGTATCGGAGGGGGCGAGCAGTACTTC. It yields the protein CASSIGGGEQYF.

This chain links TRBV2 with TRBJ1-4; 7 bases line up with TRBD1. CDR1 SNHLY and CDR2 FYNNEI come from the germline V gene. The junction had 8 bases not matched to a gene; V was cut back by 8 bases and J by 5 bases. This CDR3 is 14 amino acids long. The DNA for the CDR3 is TGTGCCAGCCTTAGGGACAGCACAAATGAAAAACTGTTTTTT. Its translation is CASLRDSTNEKLFF.

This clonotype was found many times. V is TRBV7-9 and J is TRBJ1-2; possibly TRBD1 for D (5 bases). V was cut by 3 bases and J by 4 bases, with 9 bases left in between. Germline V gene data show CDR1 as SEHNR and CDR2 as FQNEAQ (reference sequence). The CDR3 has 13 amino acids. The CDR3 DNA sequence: TGTGCCAGCAGCTTTCCCCAGGGCTATGGCTACACCTTC. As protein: CASSFPQGYGYTF.

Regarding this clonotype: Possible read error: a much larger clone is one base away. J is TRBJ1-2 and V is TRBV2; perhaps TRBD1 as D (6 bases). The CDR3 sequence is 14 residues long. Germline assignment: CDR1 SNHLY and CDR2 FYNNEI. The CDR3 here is CASSDIQGNYGCTF. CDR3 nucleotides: TGTGCCAGCAGTGATATCCAGGGGAACTATGGCTGCACCTTC.